This T cell receptor (beta chain) was sequenced during a study of tumor and adjacent non-tumor tissue in lung cancer. Study overall: There were around 11 adenocarcinoma, 2 squamous cell carcinoma and 1 small cell lung cancer cases. Each sample yielded approximately 4 million productive TCRbeta reads on average. Points from the study as a whole: Normal lung showed higher cumulative top 100 clone frequency than tumor. Tumor tissue had significantly higher TCR diversity than normal lung.

Comment on this clonotype: What it binds is unknown. A much larger clonotype is one base distant, so this may be a read error.

No cell sorting was done before RNA was extracted from the tissue. This non-tumor lung sample came from over 3 cm beyond the tumor edge. In germline, CDR1 is MDHEN, CDR2 SYDVKM. The CDR3 consists of 15 residues. A modified ARM-PCR protocol with three rounds of nested PCR amplified TCRbeta. TCRdb independently ran MiXCR on the multiplex PCR reads; one entry per CDR3 protein. Found here are 90,000 to 110,000 distinct CDR3 sequences, 62% of them singletons; the top ten hold roughly 20%. The chain uses TRBV28 and TRBJ2-1; 8 nucleotides align to TRBD1. This clonotype originated in a man aged 55 to 69 with non-small cell lung cancer. Sequences were obtained from distant non-tumor lung tissue. The CDR3: CASSSQGAGYNEQIF. For the CDR3, the DNA is TGTGCCAGCAGTTCCCAGGGGGCAGGTTACAATGAGCAGATCTTC.